Each of the 6 T cell receptor beta chains below was sequenced from the same sample in a study of cytomegalovirus exposure and HLA in healthy donors. Primers for the PCR totalled 60 Vbeta and 13 Jbeta. Measured with immunoSEQ multiplex PCR; TCRdb has only the in-frame clones, and not every one. Of approximately 110,000 clones in the sample, 70% to 85% were seen once. The specimen sequenced was PBMCs. The origin of the receptors is a human donor in good health.

The chain links TRBV2 to TRBJ2-1; TRBD2 matches at 7 bases. The CDR3 runs to 15 residues. Germline CDR1 SNHLY, CDR2 FYNNEI. V lost 6 bases to trimming and J lost 4 bases; unmatched junction nucleotides: 9. The CDR3 coding sequence is TGTGCCAGCAGAGTAGCGGGCAATCTTTACAATGAGCAGTTCTTC. Encoded protein: CASRVAGNLYNEQFF.

The V call is TRBV7-9, the J call TRBJ1-5; the D gene is possibly TRBD1 (5 bases). Germline CDR1 SEHNR, CDR2 FQNEAQ (reference sequence). CDR3 length: 13 residues. With 4 bases removed from V and 4 bases from J, the gap between germline ends came to 8 bases. The chain's CDR3 is CASSSQANQPQHF. Written as DNA, the CDR3 is TGTGCCAGCAGCTCACAGGCAAATCAGCCCCAGCATTTT.

This CDR3 is CASSLGADSRAYEQYF. Written as DNA, the CDR3 is TGTGCCAGCAGCTTAGGGGCCGACAGTCGAGCCTACGAGCAGTACTTC. The rearrangement uses TRBV7-2 and TRBJ2-7; tentatively, D is TRBD1 (5 bases). The CDR3 covers 16 residues. Trimming cost V 1 base and J 2 bases, with 15 bases left between them. Germline assignment: CDR1 SGHTA and CDR2 FQGNSA.

This chain connects TRBV21-1 to TRBJ2-7; TRBD1, the D gene given by the table, was not confirmed from the DNA. TRBV21-1 is given as a pseudogene. This CDR3 region has 20 residues. CDR3 nucleotides: TGTGCCAGCAGCAAAGTGGGATGGACAGGGCGGGCGGGAGATAACTACGAGCAGTACTTC. This encodes CASSKVGWTGRAGDNYEQYF.

J is TRBJ2-5 and V is TRBV14, with 7 positions matching TRBD1. Germline-derived CDR1 and CDR2 are SGHDN and FVKESK. This CDR3 comprises 15 residues. V dropped 4 bases and J dropped 7; count of bases not matched to a gene: 12. CDR3 sequence: CASSPDRASRRTQYF. In DNA, the CDR3 is TGTGCCAGCAGCCCCGACAGGGCCTCCCGTAGGACCCAGTACTTC. The full variable domain, its missing parts supplied by reference TRBV14 and TRBJ2-5, is EAGVTQFPSHSVIEKGQTVTLRCDPISGHDNLYWYRRVMGKEIKFLLHFVKESKQDESGMPNNRFLAERTGGTYSTLKVQPAELEDSGVYFCASSPDRASRRTQYFGPGTRLLVL.

V is TRBV11-1 and J is TRBJ1-2; tentative D call: TRBD1 (5 bases). CDR1 is SGHAT, CDR2 FQDESV, per germline (reference sequence). This CDR3 spans 13 amino acids. The germline V and J ends were trimmed by 2 bases and 6 bases, with 10 bases remaining between them. The CDR3 DNA follows: TGTGCCAGCAGCTTACAGGGAACTAATGGCTACACCTTC. Encoded protein: CASSLQGTNGYTF.